Listed here are 22 T cell receptor beta chains from one sample, sequenced in a study of T cells after yellow fever vaccination. TCRdb reanalysed the 5' RACE reads using MiXCR and keeps one entry per CDR3 protein. The table shows over 200,000 distinct CDR3 sequences, with around 6.7% occurring only once. This sample comprised CD4+ T cells sorted from PBMCs, obtained on the day of the yellow fever booster vaccination. These receptors all stem from a man younger than 45 who received the YFV17D yellow fever vaccine.

This clonotype was seen more than once but under ten times. The chain combines TRBV7-2 with TRBJ1-6, with 7 bases matching TRBD1. With V trimmed by 5 bases and J by 9 bases, 7 bases remained unmatched. CDR3 length: 14 residues. Germline loops: CDR1 SGHTA, CDR2 FQGNSA. CDR3 loop: CASSATGVGSPLHF. The CDR3 coding sequence is TGTGCCAGCAGCGCCACAGGGGTTGGTTCACCCCTCCACTTT.

The chain has TRBV11-3 and TRBJ2-1; TRBD2 matches 15 bases. The CDR3 length is 15 residues. The trim removed 4 bases at V and 6 bases at J, leaving 1 base unmatched. The germline V gene encodes CDR1 SGHNT and CDR2 YENEEA. The CDR3, as DNA: TGTGCCAGCAGCTGGACTAGCGGGAGGGGCAATGAGCAGTTCTTC. Protein sequence: CASSWTSGRGNEQFF. The whole variable domain, filled in from reference TRBV11-3 and TRBJ2-1, reads EAGVVQSPRYKIIEKKQPVAFWCNPISGHNTLYWYLQNLGQGPELLIRYENEEAVDDSQLPKDRFSAERLKGVDSTLKIQPAELGDSAVYLCASSWTSGRGNEQFFGPGTRLTVL.

This clonotype has a count of ten or more. V gene TRBV7-9 combines with J gene TRBJ2-1; 8 nucleotides match TRBD2. J gave up 1 base and V 7 bases, and 9 bases lay outside the gene matches. The CDR3 sequence is 16 residues long. Germline V gene data show CDR1 as SEHNR and CDR2 as FQNEAQ (reference sequence). CDR3 nucleotides: TGTGCCAGCACCGTAAGCGGGAGCCTTTCCTACAATGAGCAGTTCTTC. Translation: CASTVSGSLSYNEQFF.

The V and J genes are TRBV20-1 and TRBJ2-1, with a possible D match to TRBD2 (6 bases). Trimming took off 3 bases at V and 3 bases at J, with 18 bases between the two ends. Germline V gene lookup returns CDR1 DFQATT and CDR2 SNEGSKA (reference sequence). This CDR3 has 16 amino acids. CDR3 region: CSASPRRGGGYNEQFF. CDR3 bases: TGCAGTGCTAGCCCCAGGAGGGGTGGAGGCTACAATGAGCAGTTCTTC.

The table lists this clonotype with many counts. At one end the junction does not follow the germline gene, possibly because of a read error. The rearrangement links TRBV5-1 to TRBJ2-1, with D perhaps matching TRBD2 (6 bases). The length of the CDR3 is 12 residues. Germline V gene lookup returns CDR1 SGHRS and CDR2 YFSETQ. The DNA of the CDR3 is TGTGCCAGCAGCTTAGTGGGGGGAGAGCAGTTCTTC. This sequence encodes CASSLVGGEQFF.

This clonotype came up a few times. The genes are TRBV4-3 and TRBJ2-3, with D unresolved. Germline CDR1 is LGHNA and CDR2 is YSLEER. The CDR3 is 14 amino acids. The V end lost 0 bases, the J end lost 6 bases, and 10 bases lay between the germline ends. CDR3 in amino acids: CASSQDYFQDTQYF. CDR3 DNA sequence: TGCGCCAGCAGCCAAGATTACTTCCAGGATACGCAGTATTTT.

The V call is TRBV15, the J call TRBJ2-7, with 11 bases fitting TRBD1. Germline CDR1 is LNHNV and CDR2 is YYDKDF (reference sequence). The CDR3 is 13 residues long. Trimming removed 6 bases from V and 5 bases from J; junction bases left unmatched: 3. The CDR3 region is CATRGQGENEQYF. The CDR3 coding sequence is TGTGCCACCAGGGGACAGGGGGAGAACGAGCAGTACTTC. Together with reference TRBV15 and TRBJ2-7, the CDR3 gives the full variable domain: DAMVIQNPRYQVTQFGKPVTLSCSQTLNHNVMYWYQQKSSQAPKLLFHYYDKDFNNEADTPDNFQSRRPNTSFCFLDIRSPGLGDTAMYLCATRGQGENEQYFGPGTRLTVT.

This clonotype was seen a few times. The rearrangement uses TRBV7-2 and TRBJ1-2; a weak D match, TRBD1 (6 bases). The CDR3 has 15 amino acids. CDR1 and CDR2 from the germline V gene are SGHTA and FQGNSA. V lost 5 bases and J lost 8, with 21 bases in between. CDR3 region: CASSLTGTYTGGYTF. CDR3 coding DNA: TGTGCCAGCAGCCTTACCGGGACTTACACAGGGGGCTACACCTTC.

The V and J genes are TRBV20-1 and TRBJ2-5; possible D gene TRBD2, 5 bases. This CDR3 contains 15 residues. The V and J ends lost 5 bases and 5 bases respectively, with 21 bases between them. The germline V gene encodes CDR1 DFQATT and CDR2 SNEGSKA (reference sequence). CDR3 sequence: CSAHRTLTAEETQYF. The CDR3 nucleotides read TGCAGTGCTCACCGGACTTTGACGGCGGAGGAGACCCAGTACTTC.

This clonotype was detected a few times. The J gene is TRBJ2-1, the V gene TRBV20-1, with 14 bases identical to TRBD2. Trimming at V came to 0 bases and at J to 7 bases, leaving 5 bases not matched to a gene. Looked up from germline, CDR1 is DFQATT and CDR2 is SNEGSKA (reference sequence). This CDR3 has 16 amino acids. CDR3 sequence: CSARDGRLAGGNEQFF. The CDR3 DNA sequence: TGCAGTGCTAGAGATGGGCGACTAGCGGGAGGGAATGAGCAGTTCTTC.

This clonotype came up a few times. The chain has TRBV20-1 and TRBJ2-5; the D gene is possibly TRBD2 (5 bases). Trimming cost V 5 bases and J 5 bases, with 15 bases left between them. CDR3 length: 13 amino acids. Germline CDR1 and CDR2: DFQATT and SNEGSKA (reference sequence). The CDR3, as DNA: TGCAGTGCTCCTCCGGGTGGGAGTGAGACCCAGTACTTC. Protein sequence: CSAPPGGSETQYF.

The table lists this clonotype with many counts. The rearrangement uses TRBV5-6 and TRBJ2-7; TRBD2 might be the D (5 bases). Trimming cost V 2 bases and J 5 bases, with 14 bases left between them. This CDR3 has 14 residues. CDR1 is SGHDT, CDR2 YYEEEE, per germline. The CDR3 sequence is CASSFPGVGNEQYF. As DNA, the CDR3 is TGTGCCAGCAGCTTCCCGGGCGTCGGGAACGAGCAGTACTTC.

About this clonotype itself: A much larger clonotype is one base distant, so this may be a read error. CDR3 coding DNA: TGTGCCAGCAGTGGGGGGGTAGCGGGAGGGCCTAGGAATAATGAGCAGTTCTTC. Its protein is CASSGGVAGGPRNNEQFF. This chain uses TRBV27 with TRBJ2-1, with 11 positions matching TRBD2. Per germline, CDR1 MNHEY and CDR2 SMNVEV (reference sequence). The CDR3 covers 18 residues. V lost 5 bases to trimming and J lost 7 bases; unmatched junction nucleotides: 16.

Details on this clonotype: A much bigger clone sits one base away, suggesting this may be a read error. CDR3 loop: CASSLGGQARNEQFF. As DNA, the CDR3 is TGCGCCAGCAGCTTGGGGGGACAGGCCCGGAATGAGCAGTTCTTC. The chain is built from TRBV5-1 and TRBJ2-1, with 8 nucleotides matching TRBD1. This CDR3 is 15 amino acids long. J was trimmed by 7 bases and V by 0 bases; bases with no gene match: 6. Germline V gene sequence: CDR1 SGHRS, CDR2 YFSETQ.

This clonotype was picked up many times. This sequence joins TRBV7-2 and TRBJ2-1; 12 nucleotides align to TRBD2. CDR1 SGHTA and CDR2 FQGNSA come from the germline V gene. This CDR3 spans 17 amino acids. The trim removed 2 bases at V and 5 bases at J, leaving 7 bases unmatched. The CDR3 DNA is TGTGCCAGCAGCTTATCCCGACTAGCGGGAGTAGACAATGAGCAGTTCTTC. It is translated as CASSLSRLAGVDNEQFF.

At least ten counts were recorded for this clonotype. This chain uses TRBV29-1 with TRBJ2-2; D is ambiguous. The CDR3 sequence is 12 residues long. Germline V gene data show CDR1 as SQVTM and CDR2 as ANQGSEA. Trimming cost V 5 bases and J 0 bases, with 4 bases left between them. The CDR3 is CSVRPNTGELFF. CDR3 nucleotides: TGCAGCGTTCGCCCGAACACCGGGGAGCTGTTTTTT.

This clonotype was detected many times. This chain uses TRBV4-3 with TRBJ2-1, with 7 nucleotides matching TRBD1. J lost 8 bases, V lost 0 bases, and 10 bases had no gene match. The CDR3 length is 16 residues. CDR1 is LGHNA, CDR2 YSLEER, per germline. CDR3 in DNA: TGCGCCAGCAGCCAAGAGACGGGGACAGCGGATTATGAGCAGTTCTTC. Translated, it gives CASSQETGTADYEQFF.

CDR3 sequence reads: CASSLVGTEITGELFF. CDR3 coding DNA: TGTGCCAGCAGCTTAGTTGGGACAGAGATCACCGGGGAGCTGTTTTTT. This chain uses TRBV7-2 with TRBJ2-2; the match to TRBD1 covers 7 bases. Looked up from germline, CDR1 is SGHTA and CDR2 is FQGNSA. The CDR3 contains 16 residues. The junction had 6 bases not matched to a gene; V was cut back by 1 base and J by 4 bases.

The sample holds a few counts of this clonotype. The rearrangement links TRBV20-1 to TRBJ2-5; TRBD1 is a possible D gene (6 bases). CDR3 length equals 14 residues. V lost 2 bases to trimming and J lost 7 bases, with 17 bases between them. Germline CDR1 is DFQATT and CDR2 is SNEGSKA (reference sequence). As DNA, the CDR3 is TGCAGTGCTAGACTTGACCTCAGAGGGGGGACCCAGTACTTC. Protein: CSARLDLRGGTQYF.

This clonotype came up many times. The V and J genes are TRBV7-9 and TRBJ2-1, with 7 nucleotides matching TRBD2. The CDR3 spans 14 residues. The germline V gene encodes CDR1 SEHNR and CDR2 FQNEAQ (reference sequence). V lost 5 bases to trimming and J lost 10 bases; unmatched junction nucleotides: 11. The CDR3 sequence: CASSPHTSDREQFF. As DNA, the CDR3 is TGTGCCAGCAGCCCACACACTAGCGATCGGGAGCAGTTCTTC.

Many counts were recorded for this clonotype. The chain has TRBV29-1 and TRBJ2-3; TRBD2 matches at 9 bases. The junction had 13 bases not matched to a gene; V was cut back by 3 bases and J by 3 bases. CDR1 and CDR2 (germline): SQVTM, ANQGSEA. The CDR3 extends over 17 amino acids. The CDR3 spells CSVDPGTPTSGTDTQYF. DNA for the CDR3: TGCAGCGTTGACCCCGGGACACCGACTAGCGGAACAGATACGCAGTATTTT.

Comments on this clonotype: This could be a read error, since a much larger clone is one nucleotide away. The chain combines TRBV9 with TRBJ2-2, with D tentatively TRBD2 (5 bases). Per the germline V gene, CDR1 is SGDLS and CDR2 is YYNGEE. V was pared by 7 bases and J by 3 bases, with 16 bases between. The CDR3 extends over 15 amino acids. The CDR3 DNA follows: TGTGCCAGCCCCTGTGGACGAGCGGACACCGGGGAGCTGTTTTTT. Residues: CASPCGRADTGELFF.